Sequencing of this TCR beta chain was carried out in a study of blood T cell repertoires in COVID-19 (dated by TCRdb to about 2020). As for the study more broadly: The collaborator samples originated in the United States, Italy and Spain and spanned the acute and convalescent phases of COVID-19. Where available, HLA class I and class II types were obtained from metadata supplied by the sample provider rather than from assay-based typing. The dataset comprised deeply sampled blood TCRbeta repertoires from subjects exposed to, actively infected with, or recovered from COVID-19. The samples were drawn from the first 160 participants of the ongoing ImmuneRACE study and from roughly 1,300 subjects provided by 6 global collaborators. The prospective study material was composed of cDNA or gDNA derived from T cells, B-cell-depleted T cells, or PBMCs. Nearly every sample came with metadata listing a de-identified subject ID, COVID-19 status, age in years and sex. A freely available public database, intended as a resource for researchers studying the immune response to SARS-CoV-2, is where the repertoires were released.

The sample holds one count of this clone. It has no known antigen specificity. The junction differs from germline at one of its ends, possibly a read error. Results and caveats for the whole study, not just this receptor: How much clinical and demographic metadata was included differed by source and by participant, and the metadata was provided uncurated.

The germline V gene (reference sequence) provides CDR1 SSHAT and CDR2 FNYEAQ. From its cysteine to its phenylalanine, the CDR3 spans 14 amino acids. Solely the CDR3 DNA is kept, with 42 bases framed from the first base. The collaborating institutions used their own protocols to collect whole blood in K2EDTA tubes. Collaborator samples were shipped for TCRbeta analysis as frozen whole blood, isolated PBMCs, or DNA extracted from either sample type. TCRbeta CDR3 regions were amplified from genomic DNA using the immunoSEQ Assay, a bias-controlled multiplex PCR. The original pipeline was this. Nucleated cell counts per sample were estimated from amplification of reference gene primers within the assay. To quantify the absolute abundance of each unique TCRbeta CDR3 rearrangement, sequence reads were collapsed and filtered. Productive Simpson clonality was computed per sample as the square root of Simpson's diversity index over productive rearrangements. TCRdb re-hosts the immuneACCESS table, in-frame sequences only. Its copies lack some clones; in the studies checked, an unresolved V gene accounts for under half of them, and the cause for the rest is not known. The V and J calls and clone size were taken over from that table, and D and trimming were inferred from the DNA. The sample table records tens of thousands of clones; around 84% of these occur just once. The ten largest clones capture 13% of the sample.

What was sequenced was peripheral blood. The source of this sequence is a woman aged 80 or older with acute or convalescent COVID-19. This sequence uses TRBV7-7 and TRBJ2-5; possibly the D gene is TRBD2, per 6 matching bases. This receptor has the CDR3 CASSPSGSQETQYF. The DNA reads as follows: TGTGCTAGCAGCCCATCCGGGAGCCAAGAGACCCAGTACTTC.